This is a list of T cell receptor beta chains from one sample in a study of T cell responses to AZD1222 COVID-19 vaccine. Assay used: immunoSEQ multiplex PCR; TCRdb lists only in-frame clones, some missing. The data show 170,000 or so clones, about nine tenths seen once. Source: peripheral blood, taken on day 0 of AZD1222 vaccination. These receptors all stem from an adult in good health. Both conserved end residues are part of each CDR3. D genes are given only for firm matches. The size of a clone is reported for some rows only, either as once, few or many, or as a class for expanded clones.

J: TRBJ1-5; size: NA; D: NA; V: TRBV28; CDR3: CASRAGGGSNQPQHF; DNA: TGTGCCAGCAGGGCGGGAGGGGGGAGCAATCAGCCCCAGCATTTT
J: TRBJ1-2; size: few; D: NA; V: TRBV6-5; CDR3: CASREGLNYGYTF; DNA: TGTGCCAGCAGAGAGGGGTTAAACTATGGCTACACCTTC
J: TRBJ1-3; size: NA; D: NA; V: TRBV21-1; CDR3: CASSKSINRAPGNTIYF; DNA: TGTGCCAGCAGCAAAAGCATTAACAGGGCCCCTGGAAACACCATATATTTT
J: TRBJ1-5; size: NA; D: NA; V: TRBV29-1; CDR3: CSSAGPRSNQPQHF; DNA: TGCAGCTCAGCAGGGCCTAGGAGCAATCAGCCCCAGCATTTT
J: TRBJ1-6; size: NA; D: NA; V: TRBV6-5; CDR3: CASSFQGSNNSPLHF; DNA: TGTGCCAGCAGTTTTCAGGGGTCTAATAATTCACCCCTCCACTTT
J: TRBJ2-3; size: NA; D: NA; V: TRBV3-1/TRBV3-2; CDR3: CASSHRGPDTQYF; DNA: TGTGCCAGCAGCCACAGGGGTCCGGATACGCAGTATTTT
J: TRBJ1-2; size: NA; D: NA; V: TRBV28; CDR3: CASSLSVVPGYTF; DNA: TGTGCCAGCAGTTTGTCGGTAGTCCCTGGCTACACCTTC
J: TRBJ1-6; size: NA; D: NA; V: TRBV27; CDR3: CASSPRGLSNSPLHF; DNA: TGTGCCAGCAGTCCACGGGGGCTTTCTAATTCACCCCTCCACTTT
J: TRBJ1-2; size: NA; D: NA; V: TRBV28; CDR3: CASSAISGTADYGYTF; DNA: TGTGCCAGCAGTGCAATATCGGGGACCGCGGACTATGGCTACACCTTC
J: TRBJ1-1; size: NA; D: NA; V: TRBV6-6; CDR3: CASSPSGPLGTEAFF; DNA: TGTGCCAGCAGTCCTTCGGGCCCGCTGGGCACTGAAGCTTTCTTT
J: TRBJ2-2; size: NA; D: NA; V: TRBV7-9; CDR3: CASSLTGINTGELFF; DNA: TGTGCCAGCAGCTTAACAGGAATAAACACCGGGGAGCTGTTTTTT
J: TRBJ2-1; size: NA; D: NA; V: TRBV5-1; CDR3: CASCVAGQYNEQFF; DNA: TGCGCCAGCTGTGTGGCGGGACAATACAATGAGCAGTTCTTC
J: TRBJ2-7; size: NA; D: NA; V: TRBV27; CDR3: CASSFRAVTGYEQYF; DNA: TGTGCCAGCAGTTTCCGGGCGGTTACAGGGTACGAGCAGTACTTC
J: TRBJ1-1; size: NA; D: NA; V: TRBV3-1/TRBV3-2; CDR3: CASSSRVYTEAFF; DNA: TGTGCCAGCAGCTCCAGGGTTTACACTGAAGCTTTCTTT
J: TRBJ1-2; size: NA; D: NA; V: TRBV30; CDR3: CAWSPGPQAGGYTF; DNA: TGTGCCTGGAGCCCCGGACCCCAGGCGGGAGGCTACACCTTC
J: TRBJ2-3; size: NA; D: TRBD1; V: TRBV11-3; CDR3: CASTRTGGLTDTQYF; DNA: TGTGCCAGCACCCGGACAGGGGGCCTTACAGATACGCAGTATTTT
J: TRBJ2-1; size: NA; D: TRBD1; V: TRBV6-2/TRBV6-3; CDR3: CASSRQGAAFYNEQFF; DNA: TGTGCCAGCAGCCGACAGGGAGCAGCGTTTTACAATGAGCAGTTCTTC
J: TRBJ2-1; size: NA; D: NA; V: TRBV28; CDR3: CASRGTLVRGLTNEQFF; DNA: TGTGCCAGCAGGGGAACGTTGGTGAGAGGACTTACCAATGAGCAGTTCTTC
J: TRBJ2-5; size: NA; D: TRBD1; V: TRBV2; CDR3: CASSYQGATYQETQYF; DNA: TGTGCCAGCAGTTACCAGGGGGCTACGTACCAAGAGACCCAGTACTTC
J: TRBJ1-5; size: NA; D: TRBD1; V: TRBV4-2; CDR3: CASSQVTGRNQPQHF; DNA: TGTGCCAGCAGCCAAGTGACAGGGCGCAATCAGCCCCAGCATTTT
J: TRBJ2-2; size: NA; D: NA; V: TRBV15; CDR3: CATSRDPTLTNTGELFF; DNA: TGTGCCACCAGCAGAGATCCCACACTCACGAACACCGGGGAGCTGTTTTTT
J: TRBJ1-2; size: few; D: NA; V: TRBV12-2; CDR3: CASRLKASGDRDCYGYTF; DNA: TGTGCAAGTCGCTTAAAAGCCTCAGGGGACAGGGACTGCTATGGCTACACCTTC
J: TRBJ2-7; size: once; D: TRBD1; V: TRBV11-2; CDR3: CASSLAGQKYEQYF; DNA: TGTGCCAGCAGCTTAGCGGGACAGAAATACGAGCAGTACTTC
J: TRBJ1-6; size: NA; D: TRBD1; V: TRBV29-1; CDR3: CSAVTGGGSPLHF; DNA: TGCAGCGCAGTGACAGGGGGCGGTTCACCCCTCCACTTT
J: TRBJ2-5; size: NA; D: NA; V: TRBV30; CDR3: CAWSSGAKTQYF; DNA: TGTGCCTGGTCATCGGGAGCGAAGACCCAGTACTTC
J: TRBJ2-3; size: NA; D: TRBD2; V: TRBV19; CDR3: CASSTPGLPASGDTQYF; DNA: TGTGCCAGTAGTACCCCGGGACTACCGGCCTCAGGAGATACGCAGTATTTT
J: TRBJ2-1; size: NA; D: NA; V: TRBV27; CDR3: CASKWDKSSYNEQFF; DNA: TGTGCCAGCAAATGGGATAAGAGCTCCTACAATGAGCAGTTCTTC
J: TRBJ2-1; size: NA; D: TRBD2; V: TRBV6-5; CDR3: CASRTGTRVNEQFF; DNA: TGTGCCAGCAGAACCGGGACTAGAGTGAATGAGCAGTTCTTC
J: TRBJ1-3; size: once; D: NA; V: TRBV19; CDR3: CASSIEGRSGNTIYF; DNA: TGTGCCAGTAGTATAGAGGGCCGCTCTGGAAACACCATATATTTT
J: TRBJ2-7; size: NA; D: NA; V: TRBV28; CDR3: CATSRQPYEQYF; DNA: TGTGCCACGTCCCGGCAGCCCTACGAGCAGTACTTC
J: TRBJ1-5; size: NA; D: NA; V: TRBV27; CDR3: CASSSQGGGNQPQHF; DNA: TGTGCCAGCAGTTCACAGGGAGGTGGCAATCAGCCCCAGCATTTT
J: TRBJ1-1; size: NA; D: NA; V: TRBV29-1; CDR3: CSVRAGEGAEAFF; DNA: TGCAGCGTCCGCGCCGGGGAGGGGGCTGAAGCTTTCTTT
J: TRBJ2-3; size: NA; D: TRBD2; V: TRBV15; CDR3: CATSTRASGSPDTQYF; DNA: TGTGCCACCAGCACAAGGGCTAGCGGGAGCCCAGATACGCAGTATTTT
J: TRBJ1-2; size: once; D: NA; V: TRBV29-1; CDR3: CSVPRQGPGYTF; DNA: TGCAGCGTGCCCCGTCAGGGACCTGGCTACACCTTC
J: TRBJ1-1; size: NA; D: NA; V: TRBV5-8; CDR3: CASSLGIGITEAFF; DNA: TGTGCCAGCAGCTTGGGAATAGGGATCACTGAAGCTTTCTTT
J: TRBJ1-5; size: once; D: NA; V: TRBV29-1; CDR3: CSVGWGSNQPQHF; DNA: TGCAGCGTTGGCTGGGGCAGCAATCAGCCCCAGCATTTT
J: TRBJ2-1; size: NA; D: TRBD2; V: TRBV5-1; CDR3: CASSFHQPGTSGYNEQFF; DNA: TGCGCCAGCAGTTTTCACCAACCCGGGACTAGCGGCTACAATGAGCAGTTCTTC
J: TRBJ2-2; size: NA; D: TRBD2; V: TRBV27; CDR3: CASSPLPSGRTGELFF; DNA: TGTGCCAGCAGTCCCCTACCGAGCGGGAGGACCGGGGAGCTGTTTTTT
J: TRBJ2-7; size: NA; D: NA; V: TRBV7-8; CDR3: CASSLEGPFVTYEQYF; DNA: TGTGCCAGCAGCTTAGAAGGACCCTTTGTGACCTACGAGCAGTACTTC
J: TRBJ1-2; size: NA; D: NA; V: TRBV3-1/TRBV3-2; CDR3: CASSQGGGSNYGYTF; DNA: TGTGCCAGCAGCCAGGGGGGAGGGTCTAACTATGGCTACACCTTC
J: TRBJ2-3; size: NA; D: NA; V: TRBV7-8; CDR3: CASSYRTAIDTQYF; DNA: TGTGCCAGCAGCTATCGGACCGCGATAGATACGCAGTATTTT
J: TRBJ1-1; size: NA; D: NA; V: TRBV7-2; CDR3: CASSTLAQQEAFF; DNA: TGTGCCAGCAGCACCCTAGCACAACAGGAAGCTTTCTTT
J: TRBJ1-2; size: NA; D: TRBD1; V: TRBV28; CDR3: CASSYGQAYGYTF; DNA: TGTGCCAGCAGTTACGGACAGGCATATGGCTACACCTTC
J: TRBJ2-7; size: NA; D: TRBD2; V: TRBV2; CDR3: CASSGRTSGRYEQYF; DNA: TGTGCCAGCAGTGGGAGGACTAGCGGGAGGTACGAGCAGTACTTC
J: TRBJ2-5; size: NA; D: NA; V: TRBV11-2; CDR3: CASSLIYGIGRETQYF; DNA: TGTGCCAGCAGCTTAATCTACGGGATTGGGAGGGAGACCCAGTACTTC
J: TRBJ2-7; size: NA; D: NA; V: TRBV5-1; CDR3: CASSLDSSSYEQYF; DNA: TGCGCCAGCAGCTTGGACAGTAGCTCCTACGAGCAGTACTTC
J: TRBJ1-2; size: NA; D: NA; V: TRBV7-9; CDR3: CASSLVGRELGYGYTF; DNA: TGTGCCAGCAGCTTAGTCGGCAGGGAGTTGGGCTATGGCTACACCTTC
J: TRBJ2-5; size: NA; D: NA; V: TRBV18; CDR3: CASEMTGQQETQYF; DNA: TGTGCCAGCGAGATGACGGGCCAACAAGAGACCCAGTACTTC
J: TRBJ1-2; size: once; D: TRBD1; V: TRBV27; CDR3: CASGPGGSYGYTF; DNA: TGTGCCAGCGGCCCAGGGGGCAGCTATGGCTACACCTTC
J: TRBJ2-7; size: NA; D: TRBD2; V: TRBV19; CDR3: CASSISAGGLYEQYF; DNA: TGTGCCAGTAGTATCTCTGCGGGAGGGCTTTACGAGCAGTACTTC
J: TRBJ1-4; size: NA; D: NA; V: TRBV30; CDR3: CAWSWGKGEKLFF; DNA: TGTGCCTGGAGTTGGGGGAAAGGTGAAAAACTGTTTTTT
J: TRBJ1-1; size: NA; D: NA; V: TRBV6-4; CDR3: CASSAREGTEAFF; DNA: TGTGCCAGCAGTGCTCGGGAAGGCACTGAAGCTTTCTTT
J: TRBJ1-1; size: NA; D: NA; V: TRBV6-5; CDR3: CASMVDTEAFF; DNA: TGTGCCAGCATGGTGGATACTGAAGCTTTCTTT
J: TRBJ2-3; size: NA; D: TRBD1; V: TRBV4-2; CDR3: CASSRRGTGGTDTQYF; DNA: TGTGCCAGCAGCCGGCGGGGGACAGGGGGCACAGATACGCAGTATTTT
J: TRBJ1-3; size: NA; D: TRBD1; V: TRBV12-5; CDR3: CASGAGQTISGNTIYF; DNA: TGTGCTAGTGGTGCGGGACAGACGATCTCTGGAAACACCATATATTTT
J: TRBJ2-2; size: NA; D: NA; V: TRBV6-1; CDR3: CASSADYGRATGELFF; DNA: TGTGCCAGCAGTGCCGACTACGGCAGGGCTACCGGGGAGCTGTTTTTT